This record covers a single T cell receptor beta chain. This sample was taken from a study of blood T cell repertoires in COVID-19. Study background: Acute-phase and convalescent COVID-19 samples originated in the United States, Italy and Spain.

This CDR3 spans 16 amino acids. V lost 5 bases and J lost 4, with 19 bases in between. Germline loops: CDR1 SGHAT, CDR2 FQNNGV. Original data processing: The authors estimated nucleated cell counts from reference gene primer amplification. Here immunoSEQ multiplex PCR was the method, and the copy in TCRdb shows in-frame clones only, minus some. That table supplies the V and J calls and clone size; D and trimming were determined from the DNA. The repertoire holds 150,000 to 200,000 clones, with 60% to 80% as singletons. Adults between roughly 18 and 89 years of age took part from 20 to 25 US areas. All recovered Cohort 3 donors got two negative PCRs, got clearance, or saw symptom resolution.

This clonotype was obtained from a woman aged 45-59 years who had recovered from COVID-19. Sequencing was performed on PBMCs or T cells enriched from blood (not recorded which). The rearrangement links TRBV11-2 to TRBJ2-3; D possibly corresponds to TRBD2 (6 bases). CDR3 amino acids: CASSVNGGRSADTQYF. CDR3 DNA sequence: TGTGCCAGCAGCGTAAATGGGGGGAGGTCGGCAGATACGCAGTATTTT. Full variable domain (rest looked up from reference TRBV11-2 and TRBJ2-3): EAGVAQSPRYKIIEKRQSVAFWCNPISGHATLYWYQQILGQGPKLLIQFQNNGVVDDSQLPKDRFSAERLKGVDSTLKIQPAKLEDSAVYLCASSVNGGRSADTQYFGPGTRLTVL.